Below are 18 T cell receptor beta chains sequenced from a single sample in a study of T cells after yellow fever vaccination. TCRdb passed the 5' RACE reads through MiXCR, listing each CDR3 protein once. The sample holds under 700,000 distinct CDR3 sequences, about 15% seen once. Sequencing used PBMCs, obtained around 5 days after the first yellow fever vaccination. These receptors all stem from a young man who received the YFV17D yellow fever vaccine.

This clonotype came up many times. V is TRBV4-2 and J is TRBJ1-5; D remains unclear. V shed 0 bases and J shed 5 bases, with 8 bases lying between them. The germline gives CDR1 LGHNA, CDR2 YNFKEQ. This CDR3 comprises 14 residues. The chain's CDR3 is CASSQEDGDQPQHF. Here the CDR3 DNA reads TGTGCCAGCAGCCAAGAGGATGGGGATCAGCCCCAGCATTTT.

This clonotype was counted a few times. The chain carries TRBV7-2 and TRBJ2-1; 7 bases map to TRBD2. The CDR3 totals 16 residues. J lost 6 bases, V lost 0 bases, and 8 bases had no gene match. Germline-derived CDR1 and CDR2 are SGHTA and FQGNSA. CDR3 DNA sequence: TGTGCCAGCAGCTTAGCGCTGGGGGGGTCCCCCAATGAGCAGTTCTTC. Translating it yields CASSLALGGSPNEQFF.

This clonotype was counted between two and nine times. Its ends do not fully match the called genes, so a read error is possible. CDR3 sequence: CASSPERNDRGRTF. The CDR3 DNA sequence: TGTGCCAGCAGCCCAGAAAGAAATGACAGGGGAAGGACCTTC. V gene TRBV7-2 combines with J gene TRBJ2-5; TRBD1 aligns across 8 bases. The CDR3 extends over 14 amino acids. Looked up from germline, CDR1 is SGHTA and CDR2 is FQGNSA.

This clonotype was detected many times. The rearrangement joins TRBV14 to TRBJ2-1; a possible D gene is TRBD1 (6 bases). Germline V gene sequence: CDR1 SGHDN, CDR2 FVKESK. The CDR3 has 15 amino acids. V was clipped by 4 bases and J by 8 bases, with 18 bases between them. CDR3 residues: CASSPLGWGLDEQFF. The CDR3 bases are TGTGCCAGCAGCCCCCTTGGGTGGGGGCTGGATGAGCAGTTCTTC.

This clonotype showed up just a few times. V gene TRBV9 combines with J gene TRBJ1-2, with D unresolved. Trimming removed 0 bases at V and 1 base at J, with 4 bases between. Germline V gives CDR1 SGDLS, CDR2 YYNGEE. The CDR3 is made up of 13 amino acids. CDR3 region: CASSVVLNYGYTF. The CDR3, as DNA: TGTGCCAGCAGCGTAGTGCTTAACTATGGCTACACCTTC.

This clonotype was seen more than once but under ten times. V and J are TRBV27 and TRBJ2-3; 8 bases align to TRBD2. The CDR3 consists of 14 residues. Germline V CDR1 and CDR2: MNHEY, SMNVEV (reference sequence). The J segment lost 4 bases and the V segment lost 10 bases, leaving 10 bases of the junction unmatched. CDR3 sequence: CAIGGVGGPDTQYF. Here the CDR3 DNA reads TGTGCCATCGGGGGGGTTGGGGGCCCAGATACGCAGTATTTT.

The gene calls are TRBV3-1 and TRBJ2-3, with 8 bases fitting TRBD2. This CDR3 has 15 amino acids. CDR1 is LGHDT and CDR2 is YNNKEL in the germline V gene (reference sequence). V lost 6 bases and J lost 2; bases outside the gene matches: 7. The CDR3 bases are TGTGCCAGCAGGAGAACTAGCGGTAACACAGATACGCAGTATTTT. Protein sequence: CASRRTSGNTDTQYF.

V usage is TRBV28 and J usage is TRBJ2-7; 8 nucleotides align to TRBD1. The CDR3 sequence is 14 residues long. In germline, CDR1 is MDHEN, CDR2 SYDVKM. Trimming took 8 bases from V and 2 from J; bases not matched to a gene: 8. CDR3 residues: CASGPGQGTYEQYV. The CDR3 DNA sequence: TGTGCCAGCGGACCCGGACAGGGAACCTACGAGCAGTACGTC.

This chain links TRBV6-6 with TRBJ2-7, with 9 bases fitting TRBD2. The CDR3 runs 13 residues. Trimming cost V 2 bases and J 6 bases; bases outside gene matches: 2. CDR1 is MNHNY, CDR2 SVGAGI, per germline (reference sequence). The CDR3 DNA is TGTGCCAGCAGTTACAGAGCGGGGGGCGAGCAGTACGTC. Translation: CASSYRAGGEQYV.

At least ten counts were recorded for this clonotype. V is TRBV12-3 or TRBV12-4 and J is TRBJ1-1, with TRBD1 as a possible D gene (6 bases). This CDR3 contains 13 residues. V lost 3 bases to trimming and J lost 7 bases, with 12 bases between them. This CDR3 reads CASSFLQGGEAFF. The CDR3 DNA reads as TGTGCCAGCAGTTTTTTACAGGGCGGTGAAGCTTTCTTT.

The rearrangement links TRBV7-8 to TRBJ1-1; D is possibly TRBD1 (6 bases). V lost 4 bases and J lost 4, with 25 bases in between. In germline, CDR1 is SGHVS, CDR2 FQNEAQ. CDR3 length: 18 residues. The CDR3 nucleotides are TGTGCCAGCAGCTCGCTATCGGCCCGGGGGGGCGCGGGCACTGAAGCTTTCTTT. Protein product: CASSSLSARGGAGTEAFF.

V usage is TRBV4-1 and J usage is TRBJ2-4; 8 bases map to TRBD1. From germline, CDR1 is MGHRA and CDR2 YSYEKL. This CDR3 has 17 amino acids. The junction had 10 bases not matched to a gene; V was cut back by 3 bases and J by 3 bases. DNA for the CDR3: TGCGCCAGCAGCCACGTAGGACAGGGAGGTGTCAAAAACATTCAGTACTTC. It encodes CASSHVGQGGVKNIQYF.

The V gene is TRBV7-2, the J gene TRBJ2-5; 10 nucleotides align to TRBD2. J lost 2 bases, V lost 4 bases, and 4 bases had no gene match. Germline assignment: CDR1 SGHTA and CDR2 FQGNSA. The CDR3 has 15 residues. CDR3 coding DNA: TGTGCCAGCAGCTCAGCGGGGGGGCATCAAGAGACCCAGTACTTC. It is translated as CASSSAGGHQETQYF.

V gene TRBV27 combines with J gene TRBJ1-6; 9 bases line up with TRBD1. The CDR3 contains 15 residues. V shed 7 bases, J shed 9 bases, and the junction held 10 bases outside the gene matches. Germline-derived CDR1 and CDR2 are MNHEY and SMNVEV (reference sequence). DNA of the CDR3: TGTGCCAGCACTATGACCGGGACAGGGATTTCACCCCTCCACTTT. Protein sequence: CASTMTGTGISPLHF.

This CDR3 reads CAWSPTGGIYNEQFF. The CDR3 region has the DNA TGTGCCTGGAGTCCGACTGGAGGAATCTACAATGAGCAGTTCTTC. The chain is built from TRBV30 and TRBJ2-1, with D tentatively TRBD2 (5 bases). Germline lookup yields CDR1 GTSNPN and CDR2 SVGIG (reference sequence). The CDR3 contains 15 residues. Trimming left V 2 bases short and J 3 bases short, with 14 bases between. Full variable domain (remainder filled in from reference TRBV30 and TRBJ2-1): SQTIHQWPATLVQPVGSPLSLECTVEGTSNPNLYWYRQAAGRGLQLLFYSVGIGQISSEVPQNLSASRPQDRQFILSSKKLLLSDSGFYLCAWSPTGGIYNEQFFGPGTRLTVL.

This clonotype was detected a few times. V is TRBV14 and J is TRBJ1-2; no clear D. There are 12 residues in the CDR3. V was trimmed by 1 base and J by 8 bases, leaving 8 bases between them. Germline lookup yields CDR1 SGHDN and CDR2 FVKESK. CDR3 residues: CASSQGRWGYTF. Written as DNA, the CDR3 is TGTGCCAGCAGCCAAGGGCGATGGGGCTACACCTTC.

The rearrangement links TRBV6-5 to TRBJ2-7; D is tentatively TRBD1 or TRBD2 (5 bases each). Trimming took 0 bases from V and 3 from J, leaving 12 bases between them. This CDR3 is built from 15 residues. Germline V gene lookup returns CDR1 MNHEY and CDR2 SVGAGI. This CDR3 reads CASSYSRGTGYEQYV. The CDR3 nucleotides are TGTGCCAGCAGTTACTCGAGAGGGACCGGCTACGAGCAGTACGTC.

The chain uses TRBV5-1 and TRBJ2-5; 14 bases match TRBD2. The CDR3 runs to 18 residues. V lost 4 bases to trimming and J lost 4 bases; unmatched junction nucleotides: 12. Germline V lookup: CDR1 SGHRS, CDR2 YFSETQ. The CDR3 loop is CASSPGTSGGYLVETQYF. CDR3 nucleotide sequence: TGCGCCAGCAGCCCAGGGACTAGCGGGGGATACCTCGTAGAGACCCAGTACTTC. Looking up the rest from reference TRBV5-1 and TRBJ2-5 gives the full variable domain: KAGVTQTPRYLIKTRGQQVTLSCSPISGHRSVSWYQQTPGQGLQFLFEYFSETQRNKGNFPGRFSGRQFSNSRSEMNVSTLELGDSALYLCASSPGTSGGYLVETQYFGPGTRLLVL.